This is a list of T cell receptor beta chains from one sample in a study of blood T cell repertoires in COVID-19. Generated by immunoSEQ multiplex PCR, the TCRdb table keeps only in-frame clones and is missing some. The repertoire consists of 300,000 to 450,000 clones, with about 90% occurring once and the leading ten covering 2% to 2.5%. Specimen: peripheral blood. These receptors originate from a woman aged 55-70 years with COVID-19, enrolled during active disease. Both conserved end residues are part of each CDR3.

>TRBV7-9
CASSFQEATVEGAFF
>TRBV5-1
CASSFWGVSSGYTF
>TRBV30
CAWMGRGFVGTNEKLFF
>TRBV18
CASSREQTGSGQPQHF
>TRBV7-2
CASSFGQLNYGYTF
>TRBV6-5
CASSYGTGGFGYTF
>TRBV6-5
CASSYSTSGGRDTQYF
>TRBV7-9
CASSFQTGSKGEKLFF
>TRBV5-1
CASSLKSGGSGAEAFF
>TRBV28
CASSPSAGTGQHF
>TRBV7-2
CASSLTGSEQYF
>TRBV10-3
CAISSTSGGPRLEQFF
>TRBV28
CASKRDSTARVDQPQHF
>TRBV24-1
CATSDPGTGSYEQFF
>TRBV5-1
CASRGNTGPYEQYF
>TRBV19
CASSITPGLVSNQPQHF
>TRBV5-1
CASSFRDRVGAFF
>TRBV5-6
CASSLVPQGQYEQYF
>TRBV19
CASSDNSNQPQHF
>TRBV4-2
CASSPPGGGTDTQYF
>TRBV19
CASTPESIPRGGQIF
>TRBV18
CASSPQGQNLNTEAFF
>TRBV5-1
CASSLIPTDGYTF
>TRBV7-9
CASGDSNGDEQYF
>TRBV19
CASSIGVASYNEQFF
>TRBV28
CASSLVKGNEQYF
>TRBV5-4
CASSFGGWQSNQPQHF